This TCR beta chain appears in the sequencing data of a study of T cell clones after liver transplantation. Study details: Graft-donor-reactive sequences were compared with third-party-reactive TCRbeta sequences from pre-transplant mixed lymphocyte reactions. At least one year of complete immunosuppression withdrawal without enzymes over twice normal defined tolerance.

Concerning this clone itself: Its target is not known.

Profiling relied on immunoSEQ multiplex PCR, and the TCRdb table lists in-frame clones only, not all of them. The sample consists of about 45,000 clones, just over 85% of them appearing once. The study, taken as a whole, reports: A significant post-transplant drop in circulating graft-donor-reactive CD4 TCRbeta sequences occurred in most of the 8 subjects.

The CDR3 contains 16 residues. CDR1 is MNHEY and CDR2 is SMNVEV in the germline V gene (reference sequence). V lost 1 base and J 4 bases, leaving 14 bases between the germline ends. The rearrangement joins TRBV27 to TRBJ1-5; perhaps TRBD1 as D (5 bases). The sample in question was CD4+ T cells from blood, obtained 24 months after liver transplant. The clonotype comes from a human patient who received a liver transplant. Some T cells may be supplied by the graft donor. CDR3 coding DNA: TGTGCCAGCAGTTTATACGGGACTCAGACAAATCAGCCCCAGCATTTT. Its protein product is CASSLYGTQTNQPQHF.